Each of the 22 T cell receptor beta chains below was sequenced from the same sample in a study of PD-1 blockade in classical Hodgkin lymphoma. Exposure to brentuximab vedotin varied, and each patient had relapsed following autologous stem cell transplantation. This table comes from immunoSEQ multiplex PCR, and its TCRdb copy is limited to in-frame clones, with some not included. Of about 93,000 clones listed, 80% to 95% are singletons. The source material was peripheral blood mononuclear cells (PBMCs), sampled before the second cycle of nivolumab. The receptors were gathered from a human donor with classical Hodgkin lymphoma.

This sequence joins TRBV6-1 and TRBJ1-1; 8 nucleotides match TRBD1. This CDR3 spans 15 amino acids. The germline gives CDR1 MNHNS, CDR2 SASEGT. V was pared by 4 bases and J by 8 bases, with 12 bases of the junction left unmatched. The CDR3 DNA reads TGTGCCAGCAGTGCCTGGACAGGGTCAACCGCCGAAGCTTTCTTT. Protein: CASSAWTGSTAEAFF.

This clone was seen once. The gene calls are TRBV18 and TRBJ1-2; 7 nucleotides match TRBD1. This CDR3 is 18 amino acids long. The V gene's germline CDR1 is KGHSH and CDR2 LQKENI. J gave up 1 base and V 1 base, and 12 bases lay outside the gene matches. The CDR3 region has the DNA TGTGCCAGCTCACCACTCCCCCGACAGGGCGCTATTAACTATGGCTACACCTTC. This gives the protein CASSPLPRQGAINYGYTF.

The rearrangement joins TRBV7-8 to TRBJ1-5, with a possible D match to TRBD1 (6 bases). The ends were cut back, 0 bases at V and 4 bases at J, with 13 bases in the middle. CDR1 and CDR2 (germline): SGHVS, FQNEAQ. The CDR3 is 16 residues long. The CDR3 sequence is CASSLAWAGANQPQHF. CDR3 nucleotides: TGTGCCAGCAGCTTAGCGTGGGCAGGGGCTAATCAGCCCCAGCATTTT.

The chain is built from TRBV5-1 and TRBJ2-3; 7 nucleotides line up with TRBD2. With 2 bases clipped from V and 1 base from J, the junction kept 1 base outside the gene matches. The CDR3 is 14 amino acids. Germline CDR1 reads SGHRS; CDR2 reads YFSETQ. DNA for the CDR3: TGCGCCAGCAGCTTCACTAGCGGCACAGATACGCAGTATTTT. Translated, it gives CASSFTSGTDTQYF. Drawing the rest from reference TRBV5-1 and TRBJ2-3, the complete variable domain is KAGVTQTPRYLIKTRGQQVTLSCSPISGHRSVSWYQQTPGQGLQFLFEYFSETQRNKGNFPGRFSGRQFSNSRSEMNVSTLELGDSALYLCASSFTSGTDTQYFGPGTRLTVL.

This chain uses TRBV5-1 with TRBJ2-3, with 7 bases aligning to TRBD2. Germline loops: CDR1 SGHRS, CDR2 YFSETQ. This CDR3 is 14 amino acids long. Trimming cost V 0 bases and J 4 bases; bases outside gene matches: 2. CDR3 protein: CASSLASGSDTQYF. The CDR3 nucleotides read TGCGCCAGCAGCTTGGCTAGCGGCTCAGATACGCAGTATTTT.

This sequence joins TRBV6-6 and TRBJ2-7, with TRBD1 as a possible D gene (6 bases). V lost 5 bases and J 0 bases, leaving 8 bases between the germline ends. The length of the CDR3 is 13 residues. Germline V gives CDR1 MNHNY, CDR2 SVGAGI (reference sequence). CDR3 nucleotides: TGTGCCAGCAGTAGGACAGACTCCTACGAGCAGTACTTC. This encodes CASSRTDSYEQYF.

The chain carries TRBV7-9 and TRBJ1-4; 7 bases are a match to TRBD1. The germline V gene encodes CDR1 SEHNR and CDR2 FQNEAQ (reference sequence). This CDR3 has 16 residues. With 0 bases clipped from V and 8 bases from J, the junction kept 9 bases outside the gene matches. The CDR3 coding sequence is TGTGCCAGCAGCTTAGCGAGGGGGACAGTCGACGAAAAACTGTTTTTT. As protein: CASSLARGTVDEKLFF.

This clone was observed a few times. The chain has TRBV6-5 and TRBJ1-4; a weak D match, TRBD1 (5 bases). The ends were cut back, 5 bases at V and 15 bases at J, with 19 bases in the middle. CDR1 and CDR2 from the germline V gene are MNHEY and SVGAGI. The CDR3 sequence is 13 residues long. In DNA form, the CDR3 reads TGTGCCAGCAGTCCCCAGCCGTGGGGACCTTTGTTTTTT. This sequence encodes CASSPQPWGPLFF.

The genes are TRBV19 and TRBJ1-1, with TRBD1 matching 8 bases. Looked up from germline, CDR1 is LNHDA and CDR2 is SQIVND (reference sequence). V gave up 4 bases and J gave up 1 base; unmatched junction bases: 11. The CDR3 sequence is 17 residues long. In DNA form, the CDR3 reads TGTGCCAGTAGTAGCTTGACAGGGGCCGAGAAGAACACTGAAGCTTTCTTT. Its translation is CASSSLTGAEKNTEAFF.

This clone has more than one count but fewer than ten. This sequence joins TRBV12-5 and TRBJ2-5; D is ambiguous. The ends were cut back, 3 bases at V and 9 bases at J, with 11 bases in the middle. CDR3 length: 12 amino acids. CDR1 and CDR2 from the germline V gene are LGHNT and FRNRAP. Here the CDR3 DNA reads TGTGCTAGTGGTTTCTCCGCCGAGCCCCAGTACTTC. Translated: CASGFSAEPQYF.

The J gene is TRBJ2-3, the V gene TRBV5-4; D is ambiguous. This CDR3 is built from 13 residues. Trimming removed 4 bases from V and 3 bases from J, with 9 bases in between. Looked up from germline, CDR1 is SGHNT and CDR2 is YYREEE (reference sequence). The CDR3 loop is CASSAGPTDTQYF. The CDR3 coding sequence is TGTGCCAGCAGCGCCGGACCGACAGATACGCAGTATTTT.

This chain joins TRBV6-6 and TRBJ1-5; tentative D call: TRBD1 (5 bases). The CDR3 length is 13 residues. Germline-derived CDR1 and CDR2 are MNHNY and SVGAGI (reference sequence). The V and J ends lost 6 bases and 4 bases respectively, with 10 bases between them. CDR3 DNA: TGTGCCAGCAGCCTCGACAGAAATCAGCCCCAGCATTTT. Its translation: CASSLDRNQPQHF.

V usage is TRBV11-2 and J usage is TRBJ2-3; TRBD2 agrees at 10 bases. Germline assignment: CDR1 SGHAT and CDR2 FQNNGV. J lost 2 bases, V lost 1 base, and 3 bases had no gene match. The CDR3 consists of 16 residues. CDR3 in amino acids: CASSLVLAGVTDTQYF. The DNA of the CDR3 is TGTGCCAGCAGCTTAGTGCTAGCGGGAGTCACAGATACGCAGTATTTT.

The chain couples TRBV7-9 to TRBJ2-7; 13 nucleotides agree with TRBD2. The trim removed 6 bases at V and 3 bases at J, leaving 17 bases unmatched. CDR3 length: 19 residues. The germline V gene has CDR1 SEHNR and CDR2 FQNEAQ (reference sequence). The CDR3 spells CASSPPQLAGGGGSYEQYF. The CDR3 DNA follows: TGTGCCAGCAGTCCCCCCCAACTAGCGGGAGGGGGGGGGAGCTACGAGCAGTACTTC.

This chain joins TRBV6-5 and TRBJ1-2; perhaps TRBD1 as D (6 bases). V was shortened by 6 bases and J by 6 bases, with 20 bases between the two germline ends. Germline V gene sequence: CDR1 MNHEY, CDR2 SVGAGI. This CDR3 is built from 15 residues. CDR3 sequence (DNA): TGTGCCAGCAGACACGTCTGGGACACGGGCCATGGCTACACCTTC. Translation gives CASRHVWDTGHGYTF.

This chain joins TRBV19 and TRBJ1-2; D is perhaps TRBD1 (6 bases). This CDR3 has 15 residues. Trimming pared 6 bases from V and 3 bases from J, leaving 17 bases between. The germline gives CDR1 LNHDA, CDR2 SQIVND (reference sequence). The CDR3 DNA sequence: TGTGCCAGTAGGCCCCCGGGACAACAGTACTATGGCTACACCTTC. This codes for CASRPPGQQYYGYTF.

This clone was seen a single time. The CDR3 bases are TGTGCCAGCAGCGTGGACCCGGAGAAAAGACTAGCGGAATACAATGAGCAGTTCTTC. The encoded protein is CASSVDPEKRLAEYNEQFF. The rearrangement joins TRBV9 to TRBJ2-1; the match to TRBD2 covers 9 bases. Germline CDR1 reads SGDLS; CDR2 reads YYNGEE. Germline trimming cut 2 bases from V and 4 bases from J; bases unmatched to any gene: 16. The CDR3 has 19 residues.

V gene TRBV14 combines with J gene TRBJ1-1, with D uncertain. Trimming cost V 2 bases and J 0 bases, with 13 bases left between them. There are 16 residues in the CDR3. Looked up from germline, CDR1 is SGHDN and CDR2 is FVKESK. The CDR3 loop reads CASSQIAWRLNTEAFF. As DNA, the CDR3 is TGTGCCAGCAGCCAAATCGCTTGGCGACTGAACACTGAAGCTTTCTTT.

CDR3 sequence (DNA): TGTGCCAGCAGTTTTAGCGGGAGGGTCCACGAGCAGTACTTC. This sequence encodes CASSFSGRVHEQYF. This chain connects TRBV27 to TRBJ2-5; 11 bases align to TRBD2. The end of the DNA is better explained by TRBJ2-7, so the J call may be wrong. From germline, CDR1 is MNHEY and CDR2 SMNVEV (reference sequence). CDR3 size: 14 residues.

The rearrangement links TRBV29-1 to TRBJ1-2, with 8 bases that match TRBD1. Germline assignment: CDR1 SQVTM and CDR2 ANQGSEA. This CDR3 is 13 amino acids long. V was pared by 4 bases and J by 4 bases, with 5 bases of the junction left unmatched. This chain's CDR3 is CSVVGTGFYGYTF. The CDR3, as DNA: TGCAGCGTTGTAGGGACAGGCTTCTATGGCTACACCTTC.

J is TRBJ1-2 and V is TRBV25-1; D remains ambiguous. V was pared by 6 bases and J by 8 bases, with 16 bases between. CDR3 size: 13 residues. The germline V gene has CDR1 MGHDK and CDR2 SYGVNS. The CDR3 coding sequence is TGTGCCAGCAGCGCCGCGAGGTCGGCGGGCTACACCTTC. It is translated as CASSAARSAGYTF.

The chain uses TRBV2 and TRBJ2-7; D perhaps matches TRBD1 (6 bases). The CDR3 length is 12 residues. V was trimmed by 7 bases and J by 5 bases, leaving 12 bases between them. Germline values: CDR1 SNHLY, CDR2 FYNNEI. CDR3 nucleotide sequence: TGTGCCAGCACCTCAGGGGAGAACGAGCAGTACTTC. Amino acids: CASTSGENEQYF.